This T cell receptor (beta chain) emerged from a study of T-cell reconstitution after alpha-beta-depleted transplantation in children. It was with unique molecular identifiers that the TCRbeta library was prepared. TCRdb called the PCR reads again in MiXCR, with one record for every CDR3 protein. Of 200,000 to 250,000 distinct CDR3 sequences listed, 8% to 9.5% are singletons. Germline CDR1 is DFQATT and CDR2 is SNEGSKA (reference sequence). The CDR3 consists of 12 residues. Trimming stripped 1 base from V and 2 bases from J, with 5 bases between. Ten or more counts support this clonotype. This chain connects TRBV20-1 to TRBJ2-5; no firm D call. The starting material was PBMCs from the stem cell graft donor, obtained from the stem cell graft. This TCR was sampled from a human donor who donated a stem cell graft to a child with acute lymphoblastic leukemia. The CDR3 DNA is TGCAGTGCTAGAGGGATACAAGAGACCCAGTACTTC. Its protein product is CSARGIQETQYF.